The clone carrying this TCR beta chain was picked up a small number of times. No antigen is known for it. Germline V gene data show CDR1 as SGHTA and CDR2 as FQGTGA. CDR3 length: 13 amino acids. V dropped 5 bases and J dropped 1 base, with 8 bases sitting between them. TCRdb independently ran MiXCR on the reads; one entry per CDR3 protein. The sample contains approximately 110,000 distinct CDR3 sequences, approximately 28% of which appear only once. This entry comes from a study of T cell repertoires in cytomegalovirus infection. Study summary: Recently described HLA-C-restricted plus well-studied HLA-B-restricted CMV epitopes were used. The public TCR beta signatures pointed to both CMV infection and matching HLA type. Regarding the study as a whole: Clonotypes of TCR beta that were HLA-C-restricted and CMV-specific dominated the ex vivo response. CMV carriers with the relevant HLA were identified by cumulative public TCR beta family frequency.

The receptor's source is a human donor in good health (CMV status not recorded). Some clones in this sample may be carry-over from other donors' samples. The sample here was CD8+ T cells from cultured PBMCs, taken from culture after CMV antigen stimulation. The gene calls are TRBV7-3 and TRBJ1-1; D gene unclear. CDR3 nucleotides: TGTGCCAGCAGCACAACGGGGAACACTGAAGCTTTCTTT. It yields the protein CASSTTGNTEAFF. The full variable domain, rest sourced from reference TRBV7-3 and TRBJ1-1, is GAGVSQTPSNKVTEKGKYVELRCDPISGHTALYWYRQSLGQGPEFLIYFQGTGAADDSGLPNDRFFAVRPEGSVSTLKIQRTERGDSAVYLCASSTTGNTEAFFGQGTRLTVV.